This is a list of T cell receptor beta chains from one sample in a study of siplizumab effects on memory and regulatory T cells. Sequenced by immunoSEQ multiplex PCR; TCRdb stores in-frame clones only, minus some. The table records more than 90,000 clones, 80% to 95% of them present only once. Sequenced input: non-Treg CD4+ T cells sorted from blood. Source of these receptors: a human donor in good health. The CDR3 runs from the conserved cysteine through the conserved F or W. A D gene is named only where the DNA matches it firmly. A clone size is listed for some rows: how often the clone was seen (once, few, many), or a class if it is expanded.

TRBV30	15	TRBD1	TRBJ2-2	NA	CAWTKRDRDTGELFF	TGTGCCTGGACCAAAAGGGACAGGGACACCGGGGAGCTGTTTTTT
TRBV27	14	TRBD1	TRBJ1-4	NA	CASSPGQKNEKLFF	TGTGCCAGCAGTCCGGGACAGAAAAATGAAAAACTGTTTTTT
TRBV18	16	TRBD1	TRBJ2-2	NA	CASSPPGQGSTGELFF	TGTGCCAGCTCACCACCGGGACAGGGAAGCACCGGGGAGCTGTTTTTT
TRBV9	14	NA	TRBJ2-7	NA	CASSSERGNYEQYF	TGTGCCAGCAGCTCCGAGCGCGGGAACTACGAGCAGTACTTC
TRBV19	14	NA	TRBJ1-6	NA	CASTNDRRSSPLHF	TGTGCCAGTACAAACGACAGGAGGTCCTCACCCCTCCACTTT
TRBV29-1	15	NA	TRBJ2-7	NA	CSVGTTGQSLYEQYF	TGCAGCGTTGGCACCACGGGACAAAGCCTCTACGAGCAGTACTTC
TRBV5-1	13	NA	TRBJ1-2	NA	CASSPDGNYGYTF	TGCGCCAGCAGCCCCGACGGGAACTATGGCTACACCTTC
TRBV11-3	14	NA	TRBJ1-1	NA	CASSLGRTGTEAFF	TGTGCCAGCAGCTTAGGAAGGACTGGGACTGAAGCTTTCTTT
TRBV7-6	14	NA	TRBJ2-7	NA	CASSLGGGSYEQYF	TGTGCCAGCAGCTTAGGCGGAGGCTCCTACGAGCAGTACTTC
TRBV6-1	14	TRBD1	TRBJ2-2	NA	CASSMHRGTGELFF	TGTGCCAGCAGTATGCACAGGGGCACCGGGGAGCTGTTTTTT
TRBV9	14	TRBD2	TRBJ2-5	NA	CASSVGLAMETQYF	TGTGCCAGCAGCGTGGGACTAGCGATGGAGACCCAGTACTTC
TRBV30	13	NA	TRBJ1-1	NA	CAWIVHPNTEAFF	TGTGCCTGGATAGTCCATCCGAACACTGAAGCTTTCTTT
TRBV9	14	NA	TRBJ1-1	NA	CASSTGSVKTEAFF	TGTGCCAGCAGCACAGGGAGCGTTAAAACTGAAGCTTTCTTT
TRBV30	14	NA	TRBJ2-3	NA	CAWSVPTLRDTQYF	TGTGCCTGGAGTGTACCTACCTTAAGGGATACGCAGTATTTT
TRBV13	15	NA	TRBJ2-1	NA	CASSFFGLTYNEQFF	TGTGCCAGCAGCTTTTTTGGGCTAACCTACAATGAGCAGTTCTTC
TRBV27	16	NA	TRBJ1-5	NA	CASSLYGQDNNRPQHF	TGTGCCAGCAGTTTATATGGCCAGGACAACAATCGGCCCCAGCATTTT
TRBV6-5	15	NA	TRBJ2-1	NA	CASSSMADSYNEQFF	TGTGCCAGCAGTTCGATGGCAGACTCCTACAATGAGCAGTTCTTC
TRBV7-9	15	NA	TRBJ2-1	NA	CASSPKLSSYNEQFF	TGTGCCAGCAGCCCTAAACTAAGCTCCTACAATGAGCAGTTCTTC
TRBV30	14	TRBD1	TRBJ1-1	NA	CAWKGSRGGTEAFF	TGTGCCTGGAAGGGGAGCAGGGGGGGCACTGAAGCTTTCTTT
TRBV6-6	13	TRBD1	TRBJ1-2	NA	CASSQQGALGYTF	TGTGCCAGCAGTCAACAGGGGGCGTTGGGCTACACCTTC
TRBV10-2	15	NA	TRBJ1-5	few	CASSGSWGGNQPQHF	TGCGCCAGCAGTGGTTCTTGGGGCGGCAATCAGCCCCAGCATTTT
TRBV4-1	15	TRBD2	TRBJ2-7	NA	CASSQVGSGRGEQYF	TGCGCCAGCAGCCAAGTAGGGAGCGGGAGGGGAGAGCAGTACTTC
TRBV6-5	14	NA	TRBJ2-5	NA	CASSTTRIGETQYF	TGTGCCAGCAGTACCACTAGAATTGGAGAGACCCAGTACTTC
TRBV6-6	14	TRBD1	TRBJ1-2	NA	CASSSDRIPYGYTF	TGTGCCAGCAGTTCGGACAGGATACCTTATGGCTACACCTTC
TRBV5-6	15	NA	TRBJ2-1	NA	CASSLVERPYNEQFF	TGTGCCAGCAGCTTAGTCGAGAGGCCCTACAATGAGCAGTTCTTC
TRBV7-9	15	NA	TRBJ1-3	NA	CASSPQGGSGNTIYF	TGTGCCAGCAGCCCCCAAGGGGGCTCTGGAAACACCATATATTTT
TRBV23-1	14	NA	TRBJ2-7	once	CASSHCQGDYEQYF	TGCGCCAGCAGTCATTGCCAAGGGGACTACGAGCAGTACTTC
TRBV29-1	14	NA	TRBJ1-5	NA	CSVKGQASNQPQHF	TGCAGCGTAAAAGGGCAGGCGAGCAATCAGCCCCAGCATTTT
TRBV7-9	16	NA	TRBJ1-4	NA	CASSQTGAATNEKLFF	TGTGCCAGCAGCCAGACAGGAGCTGCAACTAATGAAAAACTGTTTTTT
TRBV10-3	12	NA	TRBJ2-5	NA	CAISESTETQYF	TGTGCCATCAGTGAGTCGACGGAGACCCAGTACTTC
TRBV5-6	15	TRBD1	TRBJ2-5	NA	CASSLPGTGVETQYF	TGTGCCAGCAGCTTACCCGGGACAGGGGTAGAGACCCAGTACTTC
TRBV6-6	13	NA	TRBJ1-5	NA	CASSSLLGQPQHF	TGTGCCAGCAGTTCCCTTTTGGGTCAGCCCCAGCATTTT
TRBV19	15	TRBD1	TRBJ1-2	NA	CASSISGQGPYGYTF	TGTGCCAGTAGTATATCGGGACAGGGCCCCTATGGCTACACCTTC
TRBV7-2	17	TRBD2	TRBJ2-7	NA	CASSLNWLAVLSYEQYF	TGTGCCAGCAGCTTAAATTGGCTAGCGGTCCTCTCCTACGAGCAGTACTTC
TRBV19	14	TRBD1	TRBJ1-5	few	CASSKGQYNQPQHF	TGTGCCAGTAGTAAGGGACAGTACAATCAGCCCCAGCATTTT
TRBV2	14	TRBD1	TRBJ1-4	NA	CASTRTGKGEKLFF	TGTGCCAGCACCCGGACAGGGAAGGGTGAAAAACTGTTTTTT
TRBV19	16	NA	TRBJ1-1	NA	CASSINGRGIGTEAFF	TGTGCCAGTAGTATAAACGGACGGGGCATCGGCACTGAAGCTTTCTTT
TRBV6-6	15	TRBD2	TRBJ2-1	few	CASTMGLANYNEQFF	TGTGCCAGCACAATGGGACTAGCCAATTACAATGAGCAGTTCTTC
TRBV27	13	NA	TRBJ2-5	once	CASSLSGSETQYF	TGTGCCAGCAGTTTATCAGGGAGTGAGACCCAGTACTTC
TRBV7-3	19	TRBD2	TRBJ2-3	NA	CASSRRRVAGVYGTDTQYF	TGTGCCAGCAGCAGAAGGAGGGTAGCGGGAGTTTACGGCACAGATACGCAGTATTTT
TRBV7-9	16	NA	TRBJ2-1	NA	CASSSPRGRSYNEQFF	TGTGCCAGCAGCTCCCCAAGGGGGAGGTCTTACAATGAGCAGTTCTTC
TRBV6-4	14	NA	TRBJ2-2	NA	CASSDSEDTGELFF	TGTGCCAGCAGTGACTCCGAGGACACCGGGGAGCTGTTTTTT
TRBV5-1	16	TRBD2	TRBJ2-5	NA	CASSLGRTSDQETQYF	TGCGCCAGCAGCTTGGGCCGGACTAGCGATCAGGAGACCCAGTACTTC
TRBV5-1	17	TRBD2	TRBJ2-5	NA	CASSLGVLAGEGETQYF	TGCGCCAGCAGCTTGGGGGTACTAGCGGGAGAGGGAGAGACCCAGTACTTC
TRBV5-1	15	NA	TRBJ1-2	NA	CASSLESGIGYGYTF	TGCGCCAGCAGCTTGGAGTCGGGAATCGGCTATGGCTACACCTTC
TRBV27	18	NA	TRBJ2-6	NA	CASIHLDSNGVTSNVLTF	TGTGCCAGCATCCACCTAGACAGTAACGGTGTGACGTCCAACGTCCTGACTTTC
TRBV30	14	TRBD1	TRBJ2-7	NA	CASLRDRVDYEQYF	TGTGCCTCGTTGAGGGACAGGGTCGATTACGAGCAGTACTTC
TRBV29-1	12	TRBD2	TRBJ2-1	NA	CSGGLVRNEQFF	TGCAGCGGGGGACTAGTCAGGAATGAGCAGTTCTTC
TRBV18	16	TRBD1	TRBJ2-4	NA	CASSPQTGTGQNIQYF	TGTGCCAGCTCCCCTCAGACAGGGACAGGACAAAACATTCAGTACTTC
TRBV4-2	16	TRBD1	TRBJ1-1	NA	CASSQEAGQAYTEAFF	TGTGCCAGCAGCCAAGAGGCGGGACAGGCCTACACTGAAGCTTTCTTT
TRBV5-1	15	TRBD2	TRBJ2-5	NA	CASSLYSGNQETQYF	TGCGCCAGCAGCTTGTATAGCGGGAACCAAGAGACCCAGTACTTC
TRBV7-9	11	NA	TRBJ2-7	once	CASSALGEQYF	TGTGCCAGCAGTGCTCTAGGGGAGCAGTACTTC